A selection of T cell receptor beta chains follows, all from one sample in a study of blood T cell repertoires in COVID-19. The assay was immunoSEQ multiplex PCR, and TCRdb's table has in-frame clones only and misses some. The table has about 47,000 clones, 82% seen once. The sequenced material came from peripheral blood. The receptors were gathered from a human donor with acute or convalescent COVID-19. The donor label of this sample is uncertain. CDR3s include the opening cysteine and the closing phenylalanine or tryptophan. Each record gives: V gene, J gene, D gene, clone size, CDR3 protein, CDR3 DNA. The D gene is left open where the match is weak. Not every row has a clone size; where given, it reads once, few, many or a size class.

>TRBV27|TRBJ1-5|TRBD1|NA
CASRRGTEPNQPQHF
TGTGCCAGCAGACGTGGGACAGAACCCAATCAGCCCCAGCATTTT
>TRBV9|TRBJ2-2|TRBD1|NA
CASSVSGGNTGELFF
TGTGCCAGCAGCGTTTCAGGGGGAAACACCGGGGAGCTGTTTTTT
>TRBV10-3|TRBJ2-5|TRBD1|NA
CATTGTGAETQYF
TGTGCCACCACCGGGACAGGGGCAGAGACCCAGTACTTC
>TRBV7-9|TRBJ1-2|NA|NA
CASSLMAGGGYTF
TGTGCCAGCAGCTTAATGGCAGGTGGCGGCTACACCTTC
>TRBV7-8|TRBJ2-7|TRBD1|NA
CASSLAGGPSSYEQYF
TGTGCCAGCAGCTTAGCAGGGGGCCCCAGCTCCTACGAGCAGTACTTC
>TRBV28|TRBJ1-4|NA|NA
CASQGTIGEKLFF
TGTGCCAGCCAGGGGACAATAGGGGAAAAACTGTTTTTT
>TRBV20-1|TRBJ2-7|NA|NA
CSARSSAKQYF
TGCAGTGCTAGAAGTAGCGCGAAGCAGTACTTC
>TRBV11-3|TRBJ1-5|NA|NA
CASSSVYSNQPQHF
TGTGCCAGCAGTTCCGTGTATAGCAATCAGCCCCAGCATTTT
>TRBV3-1/TRBV3-2|TRBJ1-1|TRBD1|NA
CASSQSSSGGVTEAFF
TGTGCCAGCAGCCAAAGCTCTTCAGGGGGCGTAACTGAAGCTTTCTTT
>TRBV18|TRBJ1-3|NA|NA
CASSLRGDSGNTIYF
TGTGCCAGCTCACTCCGGGGGGACTCTGGAAACACCATATATTTT
>TRBV2|TRBJ1-2|TRBD1|NA
CASSAGQNYGYTF
TGTGCCAGCAGTGCGGGACAGAACTATGGCTACACCTTC
>TRBV4-1|TRBJ1-2|NA|NA
CASSQPLHRAYDGYTF
TGCGCCAGCAGCCAACCCCTCCACAGAGCCTATGATGGCTACACCTTC
>TRBV30|TRBJ1-4|NA|NA
CAWRRAQGPNEKLFF
TGTGCCTGGAGGAGGGCCCAGGGGCCTAATGAAAAACTGTTTTTT
>TRBV6-1|TRBJ1-5|TRBD1|NA
CASSDIQGAAQPQHF
TGTGCCAGCAGTGACATACAGGGGGCTGCGCAGCCCCAGCATTTT
>TRBV15|TRBJ2-5|NA|few
CATSRRGGGETQYF
TGTGCCACCAGCAGGCGGGGTGGCGGGGAGACCCAGTACTTC
>TRBV7-9|TRBJ1-2|TRBD1|NA
CASSQTGEDGYTF
TGTGCCAGCAGCCAAACAGGGGAAGATGGCTACACCTTC
>TRBV6-2/TRBV6-3|TRBJ1-2|NA|NA
CASSDPLAGKFGYTF
TGTGCCAGCAGTGACCCTTTAGCAGGGAAATTCGGCTACACCTTC
>TRBV6-2/TRBV6-3|TRBJ2-1|TRBD2|NA
CASTPRGASGSSYNEQFF
TGTGCCAGCACCCCCCGCGGGGCTAGCGGTAGCTCCTACAATGAGCAGTTCTTC
>TRBV29-1|TRBJ1-1|TRBD1|NA
CSVGRGANTEAFF
TGCAGCGTTGGCAGGGGGGCGAACACTGAAGCTTTCTTT
>TRBV28|TRBJ2-7|NA|NA
CASSSPPGEQYF
TGTGCCAGCAGTTCGCCCCCGGGAGAGCAGTACTTC
>TRBV19|TRBJ1-5|TRBD1|NA
CASSIGGTGVQPQHF
TGTGCCAGTAGTATAGGAGGGACAGGGGTTCAGCCCCAGCATTTT
>TRBV5-4|TRBJ2-4|TRBD2|NA
CASSLGGDLAKNIQYF
TGTGCCAGCAGCCTGGGGGGGGACCTAGCCAAAAACATTCAGTACTTC
>TRBV2|TRBJ1-2|TRBD1|NA
CASLRDRTDLGYGYTF
TGTGCCAGCCTCCGGGACAGGACAGACCTTGGCTATGGCTACACCTTC
>TRBV3-1/TRBV3-2|TRBJ1-2|TRBD1|NA
CASSQAGTGHSGYTF
TGTGCCAGCAGCCAAGCCGGGACAGGACATAGTGGCTACACCTTC
>TRBV7-8|TRBJ2-1|TRBD2|NA
CASSLEVLAGDHEQFF
TGTGCCAGCAGCTTAGAAGTCCTAGCGGGAGACCATGAGCAGTTCTTC
>TRBV9|TRBJ2-2|NA|NA
CASSPSRGWKSTGELFF
TGTGCCAGCAGCCCGAGCCGAGGCTGGAAATCAACCGGGGAGCTGTTTTTT
>TRBV5-1|TRBJ1-2|TRBD1|NA
CASSFITRTGGGGNPSFYGYTF
TGCGCCAGCAGCTTTATAACTCGGACAGGGGGCGGGGGCAACCCTTCCTTCTATGGCTACACCTTC
>TRBV3-1/TRBV3-2|TRBJ2-2|TRBD2|NA
CASSRTLAGGQGGELFF
TGTGCCAGCAGCCGCACTCTAGCGGGGGGGCAAGGCGGGGAGCTGTTTTTT
>TRBV2|TRBJ2-4|NA|NA
CASSGGRNNIQYF
TGTGCCAGCAGTGGTGGTAGAAACAACATTCAGTACTTC
>TRBV15|TRBJ2-1|TRBD2|NA
CATIAGTQRDEQFF
TGTGCCACCATAGCGGGGACCCAAAGGGATGAGCAGTTCTTC
>TRBV19|TRBJ1-1|NA|NA
CASSIVRQGNTEAFF
TGTGCCAGTAGTATAGTTAGGCAGGGGAACACTGAAGCTTTCTTT
>TRBV11-3|TRBJ2-7|NA|NA
CASSFQGGSSYEQYF
TGTGCCAGCAGCTTCCAGGGGGGTAGCTCCTACGAGCAGTACTTC
>TRBV14|TRBJ2-7|TRBD1|NA
CASSQGKIGQEFFYEQYF
TGTGCCAGCAGCCAAGGCAAAATCGGACAGGAGTTCTTCTACGAGCAGTACTTC
>TRBV29-1|TRBJ2-2|TRBD2|few
CSVISSGRSTGELFF
TGCAGCGTCATATCTAGCGGGAGAAGCACCGGGGAGCTGTTTTTT
>TRBV5-4|TRBJ1-2|TRBD1|NA
CASSPDRARGYTF
TGTGCCAGCAGCCCAGACAGGGCTCGGGGCTACACCTTC
>TRBV24-1|TRBJ1-5|TRBD1|NA
CATSDGLSGGTGGDQPQHF
TGTGCCACCAGTGATGGCCTTTCGGGGGGGACAGGGGGCGACCAGCCCCAGCATTTT
>TRBV12-3/TRBV12-4|TRBJ1-2|TRBD1|many
CASSPDRNGYTF
TGTGCCAGCAGCCCGGACAGGAATGGCTACACCTTC
>TRBV2|TRBJ1-4|NA|NA
CASNGGLNEKLFF
TGTGCCAGCAACGGTGGACTAAATGAAAAACTGTTTTTT
>TRBV19|TRBJ2-5|TRBD1|NA
CASTPGPTGGAKTQYF
TGTGCCAGTACCCCCGGCCCTACAGGGGGCGCGAAGACCCAGTACTTC
>TRBV28|TRBJ2-4|NA|NA
CASSDMTEAKNIQYF
TGTGCCAGCAGTGATATGACAGAAGCCAAAAACATTCAGTACTTC
>TRBV11-3|TRBJ1-1|NA|NA
CASSLVGGEGSNTEAFF
TGTGCCAGCAGCTTAGTAGGGGGGGAAGGTTCGAACACTGAAGCTTTCTTT
>TRBV2|TRBJ1-2|TRBD1|NA
CASSPGGPYGYTF
TGTGCCAGCAGTCCAGGGGGCCCCTATGGCTACACCTTC
>TRBV7-8|TRBJ1-5|TRBD1|NA
CASSLTGGEYQPQHF
TGTGCCAGCAGCTTAACAGGGGGTGAATATCAGCCCCAGCATTTT
>TRBV7-2|TRBJ2-6|NA|NA
CASSFPTGLGANVLTF
TGTGCCAGCAGCTTCCCGACAGGTCTTGGGGCCAACGTCCTGACTTTC
>TRBV11-3|TRBJ1-2|NA|NA
CASSLGYKEVGYTF
TGTGCCAGCAGCTTAGGGTACAAGGAGGTTGGCTACACCTTC
>TRBV19|TRBJ2-5|NA|NA
CASGIRRQEAQYF
TGTGCCAGTGGAATTCGGCGGCAAGAGGCCCAGTACTTC
>TRBV6-5|TRBJ1-1|NA|NA
CASSLRGEAFF
TGTGCCAGCTCTCTTCGGGGAGAAGCTTTCTTT
>TRBV7-6|TRBJ2-3|NA|NA
CASSSIGGLAPDTQYF
TGTGCCAGCAGCTCCATCGGAGGTCTAGCCCCAGATACGCAGTATTTT
>TRBV27|TRBJ1-2|TRBD1|NA
CASSTTGAYGYTF
TGTGCCAGCAGTACGACAGGGGCCTATGGCTACACCTTC
>TRBV28|TRBJ1-1|TRBD1|few
CASRIQGLNTEAFF
TGTGCCAGCAGAATACAGGGGCTGAACACTGAAGCTTTCTTT
>TRBV13|TRBJ1-1|NA|NA
CASSFGGHWNTEAFF
TGTGCCAGCAGCTTTGGGGGACACTGGAACACTGAAGCTTTCTTT
>TRBV3-1/TRBV3-2|TRBJ2-7|NA|NA
CASSHRSSDWERVEQYF
TGTGCCAGCAGCCATAGGAGCAGCGATTGGGAGCGGGTCGAGCAGTACTTC
>TRBV19|TRBJ1-3|TRBD1|NA
CASSRQGLSGNTIYF
TGTGCCAGTAGCCGACAGGGACTCTCTGGAAACACCATATATTTT
>TRBV5-5|TRBJ2-2|NA|NA
CASSLPVNTGELFF
TGTGCCAGCAGCTTGCCGGTTAACACCGGGGAGCTGTTTTTT
>TRBV27|TRBJ2-7|NA|NA
CASSSVPGGGSYEQYF
TGTGCCAGCAGTTCGGTTCCGGGTGGGGGGTCCTACGAGCAGTACTTC